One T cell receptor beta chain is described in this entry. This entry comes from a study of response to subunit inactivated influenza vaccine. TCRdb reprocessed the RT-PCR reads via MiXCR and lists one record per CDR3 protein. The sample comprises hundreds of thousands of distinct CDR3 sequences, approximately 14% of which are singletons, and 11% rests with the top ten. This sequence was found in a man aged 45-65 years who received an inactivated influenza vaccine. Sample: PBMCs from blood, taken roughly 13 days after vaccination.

CDR3 nucleotide sequence: TGCGCCAGCAGCCAAGATCATCGCGGGAGCTCCTACGAGCAGTACTTC. Translation: CASSQDHRGSSYEQYF. The V and J genes are TRBV4-1 and TRBJ2-7, with 7 bases identical to TRBD2. The CDR3 has 16 amino acids. CDR1 and CDR2 (germline): MGHRA, YSYEKL. With V trimmed by 0 bases and J by 0 bases, 5 bases remained unmatched.